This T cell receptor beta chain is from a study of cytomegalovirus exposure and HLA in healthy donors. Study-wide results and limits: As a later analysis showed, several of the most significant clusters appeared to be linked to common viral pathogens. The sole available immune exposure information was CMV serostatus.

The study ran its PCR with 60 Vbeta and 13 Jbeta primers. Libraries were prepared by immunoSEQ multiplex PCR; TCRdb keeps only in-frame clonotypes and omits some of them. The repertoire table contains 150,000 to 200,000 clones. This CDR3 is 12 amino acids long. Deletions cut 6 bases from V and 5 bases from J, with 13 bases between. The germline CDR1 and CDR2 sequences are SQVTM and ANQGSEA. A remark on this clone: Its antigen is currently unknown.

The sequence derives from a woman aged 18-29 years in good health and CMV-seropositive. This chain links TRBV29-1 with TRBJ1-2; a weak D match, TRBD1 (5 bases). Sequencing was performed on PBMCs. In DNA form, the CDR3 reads TGCAGCGTAGGGGCCCAGGAGTATGGCTACACCTTC. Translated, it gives CSVGAQEYGYTF.